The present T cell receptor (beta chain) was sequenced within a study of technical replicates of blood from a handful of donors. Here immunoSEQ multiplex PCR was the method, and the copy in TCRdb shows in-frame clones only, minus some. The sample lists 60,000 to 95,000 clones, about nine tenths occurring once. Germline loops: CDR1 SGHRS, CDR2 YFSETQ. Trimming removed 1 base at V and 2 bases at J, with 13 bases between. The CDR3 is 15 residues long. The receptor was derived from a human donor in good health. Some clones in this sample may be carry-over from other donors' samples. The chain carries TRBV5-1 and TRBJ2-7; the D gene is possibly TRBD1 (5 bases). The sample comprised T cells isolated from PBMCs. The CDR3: CASSLSQGRTYEQYF. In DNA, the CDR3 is TGCGCCAGCAGCTTGTCGCAGGGTCGGACCTACGAGCAGTACTTC.